This passage covers 10 T cell receptor beta chains from one sample sequenced in a study of blood T cell repertoires in COVID-19. The repertoire was sequenced with immunoSEQ multiplex PCR; TCRdb's copy has only in-frame clones and lacks some. The data show hundreds of thousands of clones, with approximately 80% seen just once and around 9.9% held by the top ten. The sample taken for sequencing was peripheral blood. Receptors were obtained from a woman aged 80 or over with acute or convalescent COVID-19.

The V call is TRBV3-1 (or the pseudogene TRBV3-2), the J call TRBJ2-7; 8 bases fit TRBD1. The CDR3 extends over 14 amino acids. CDR1 and CDR2 (germline): LGHDT, YNNKEL (reference sequence). The V gene end was trimmed by 4 bases and the J gene end by 3 bases; junction bases not matched to a gene: 5. In DNA, the CDR3 is TGTGCCAGCAGCCGCCGGGACAGGAACTACGAGCAGTACTTC. This encodes CASSRRDRNYEQYF.

This clone was recorded only once. The chain has TRBV21-1 and TRBJ1-2; TRBD1 is the table's D call, not checked against the DNA. TRBV21-1 is labeled a pseudogene. This CDR3 region has 15 residues. The CDR3 region is CASSIRQGSSYGYTF. The CDR3, as DNA: TGTGCCAGCAGCATTCGACAGGGCTCGTCCTATGGCTACACCTTC.

The chain has TRBV5-1 and TRBJ1-1, with 7 bases aligning to TRBD1. CDR1 SGHRS and CDR2 YFSETQ come from the germline V gene. The CDR3 totals 13 residues. V dropped 4 bases and J dropped 8; count of bases not matched to a gene: 8. The CDR3 nucleotides read TGCGCCAGCAGCCAAAACAGGGGCCAGGAAGCTTTCTTT. It translates to CASSQNRGQEAFF.

This rearrangement joins TRBV18 to TRBJ2-4; 7 bases map to TRBD2. Germline lookup yields CDR1 KGHSH and CDR2 LQKENI. The trim removed 6 bases at V and 7 bases at J, leaving 9 bases unmatched. CDR3 length: 14 amino acids. CDR3 sequence (DNA): TGTGCCAGCTCCCCTAGCGGAGGGCGGAACATTCAGTACTTC. Protein: CASSPSGGRNIQYF.

This chain links TRBV6-5 with TRBJ1-2, with D tentatively TRBD1 (6 bases). The CDR3 is 15 amino acids. CDR1 is MNHEY, CDR2 SVGAGI, per germline. Deletions cut 5 bases from V and 2 bases from J, with 15 bases between. CDR3 in DNA: TGTGCCAGCAGTCTTGAACAGGGATCGAACTATGGCTACACCTTC. Amino acid sequence: CASSLEQGSNYGYTF.

The rearrangement uses TRBV18 and TRBJ2-5, with D perhaps TRBD1 (5 bases). The germline V and J ends were trimmed by 4 bases and 4 bases, with 13 bases remaining between them. This CDR3 region has 14 residues. From germline, CDR1 is KGHSH and CDR2 LQKENI. DNA of the CDR3: TGTGCCAGCTCACTGGACCAGGGCGGAGAGACCCAGTACTTC. Encoded protein: CASSLDQGGETQYF.

V and J are TRBV10-3 and TRBJ1-1, with TRBD1 as a possible D gene (6 bases). V was clipped by 0 bases and J by 1 base, with 12 bases between them. Germline V gene lookup returns CDR1 ENHRY and CDR2 SYGVKD. This CDR3 is built from 16 residues. In DNA form, the CDR3 reads TGTGCCATCAGTGAGTCCTCTTGGACAGAGAACACTGAAGCTTTCTTT. Amino acid sequence: CAISESSWTENTEAFF.

The chain recombines TRBV15 with TRBJ2-3, with TRBD1 identical over 9 bases. Germline lookup yields CDR1 LNHNV and CDR2 YYDKDF (reference sequence). This CDR3 is 15 amino acids long. V gave up 2 bases and J gave up 3 bases; unmatched junction bases: 3. The CDR3 is CATSRNRGLTDTQYF. The CDR3 DNA is TGTGCCACCAGCAGAAACAGGGGGCTTACAGATACGCAGTATTTT. The variable domain in full, completed from reference TRBV15 and TRBJ2-3, reads DAMVIQNPRYQVTQFGKPVTLSCSQTLNHNVMYWYQQKSSQAPKLLFHYYDKDFNNEADTPDNFQSRRPNTSFCFLDIRSPGLGDTAMYLCATSRNRGLTDTQYFGPGTRLTVL.

The chain uses TRBV19 and TRBJ1-5; D perhaps matches TRBD1 (5 bases). Germline V gene data show CDR1 as LNHDA and CDR2 as SQIVND (reference sequence). V was trimmed by 3 bases and J by 5 bases, leaving 11 bases between them. This CDR3 region has 14 residues. CDR3 in DNA: TGTGCCAGTAGTATGGACACCACCTATCAGCCCCAGCATTTT. Its protein product is CASSMDTTYQPQHF.

This rearrangement joins TRBV30 to TRBJ1-5; D ambiguous. This CDR3 spans 14 amino acids. Germline-derived CDR1 and CDR2 are GTSNPN and SVGIG (reference sequence). V was shortened by 3 bases and J by 0 bases, with 9 bases between the two germline ends. The CDR3 bases are TGTGCCTGGAGCGATACAAATAGCAATCAGCCCCAGCATTTT. Translated, it gives CAWSDTNSNQPQHF.